The rows below give T cell receptor beta chains drawn from one sample of a study of shared clonotypes between healthy human individuals. Libraries were prepared by immunoSEQ multiplex PCR; TCRdb keeps only in-frame clonotypes and omits some of them. The sample consists of fewer than 1.8 million clones, approximately 98.5% of them appearing once. The sample comprised naive CD4+ T cells sorted from blood. These receptor sequences come from a man aged 25-40 years in good health. Each CDR3 is given with its conserved first and last residue. A D gene is named only where the DNA matches it firmly. Rows give clone size only sometimes, using once, few, many, or a class for an expanded clone.

d_call j_call clone_size v_call cdr3_aa cdr3_nt
- TRBJ2-5 - TRBV6-5 CASSYSPSGQETQYF TGTGCCAGCAGTTACTCCCCTTCCGGCCAAGAGACCCAGTACTTC
- TRBJ1-1 - TRBV4-2 CASSQGNRVDTEAFF TGTGCCAGCAGCCAAGGTAACAGGGTTGACACTGAAGCTTTCTTT
- TRBJ2-7 - TRBV5-1 CASSINRDTSLYEQYF TGCGCCAGCAGCATAAACCGGGACACCTCCTTATACGAGCAGTACTTC
- TRBJ1-1 - TRBV7-9 CASSLFWEGDTEAFF TGTGCCAGCAGCTTATTTTGGGAGGGAGACACTGAAGCTTTCTTT
- TRBJ1-3 once TRBV27 CASSPSVGPLSGNTIYF TGTGCCAGCAGCCCCTCTGTAGGGCCTCTCTCTGGAAACACCATATATTTT
- TRBJ1-4 - TRBV6-5 CASRGTTNEKLFF TGTGCCAGCAGGGGGACAACTAATGAAAAACTGTTTTTT
- TRBJ2-1 - TRBV30 CAWSVLDRGEQFF TGTGCCTGGAGTGTACTGGACCGCGGTGAGCAGTTCTTC
- TRBJ2-7 - TRBV4-3 CASSQNRVVSYEQYF TGCGCCAGCAGCCAAAACAGGGTTGTATCCTACGAGCAGTACTTC
TRBD2 TRBJ2-7 - TRBV28 CASSFSGRSYEQYF TGTGCCAGCAGTTTTAGCGGGAGATCCTACGAGCAGTACTTC
- TRBJ1-1 - TRBV28 CASSLPDLSEAFF TGTGCCAGCAGTCTCCCGGACTTATCAGAAGCTTTCTTT
- TRBJ1-4 - TRBV2 CASSEATTTLGEKLFF TGTGCCAGCAGTGAAGCTACTACAACGTTGGGGGAAAAACTGTTTTTT
TRBD1 TRBJ2-7 - TRBV7-9 CASSFGTGASYEQYF TGTGCCAGCAGCTTCGGGACAGGGGCTAGCTACGAGCAGTACTTC
TRBD2 TRBJ2-1 - TRBV7-8 CASSLVAGGANEQFF TGTGCCAGCAGCTTAGTAGCGGGAGGCGCCAATGAGCAGTTCTTC
TRBD2 TRBJ2-7 - TRBV12-5 CASGLAQGLVVYEQYF TGTGCTAGTGGTTTGGCACAGGGACTAGTCGTGTACGAGCAGTACTTC
TRBD1 TRBJ2-7 - TRBV11-2 CASSSTRDRGSYEQYF TGTGCCAGCAGCTCGACCCGGGACAGGGGATCGTACGAGCAGTACTTC
- TRBJ2-4 - TRBV7-3 CASSSNGKRDIQYF TGTGCCAGCAGCTCAAACGGAAAAAGGGACATTCAGTACTTC
- TRBJ2-7 - TRBV14 CASSPGPLRWFGEQYF TGTGCCAGCAGCCCAGGCCCGCTACGCTGGTTTGGGGAGCAGTACTTC
TRBD2 TRBJ2-5 - TRBV14 CASSHGLAGLGETQYF TGTGCCAGCAGTCATGGACTAGCGGGATTGGGAGAGACCCAGTACTTC
TRBD2 TRBJ2-7 - TRBV9 CASSVELAGVMQYF TGTGCCAGCAGCGTAGAACTAGCGGGAGTTATGCAGTACTTC
- TRBJ1-5 - TRBV6-5 CASSYSRGFNQPQHF TGTGCCAGCAGTTACTCTCGGGGTTTCAATCAGCCCCAGCATTTT
- TRBJ1-2 - TRBV5-4 CASSFRGSRTYGYTF TGTGCCAGCAGCTTTCGTGGGTCCAGGACGTACGGCTACACCTTC
- TRBJ2-5 - TRBV11-2 CASSLLGTQYF TGTGCCAGCAGCTTGCTGGGGACCCAGTACTTC
- TRBJ1-1 - TRBV5-1 CASSLGESTEAFF TGCGCCAGCAGCTTGGGGGAATCCACTGAAGCTTTCTTT
- TRBJ1-1 - TRBV5-1 CASSIQGILNTEAFF TGCGCCAGCAGTATCCAAGGCATTTTGAACACTGAAGCTTTCTTT
- TRBJ2-2 - TRBV4-3 CASSPTTFLANTGELFF TGCGCCAGCAGCCCAACGACCTTTTTGGCGAACACCGGGGAGCTGTTTTTT
- TRBJ2-7 - TRBV7-2 CASSLGASYEQYF TGTGCCAGCAGCTTAGGGGCGTCCTACGAGCAGTACTTC
TRBD2 TRBJ2-1 once TRBV15 CATSRGLAGYNEQFF TGTGCCACCAGCAGGGGGCTAGCGGGATACAATGAGCAGTTCTTC
TRBD1 TRBJ2-7 - TRBV6-5 CASSYSGTGTYEQYF TGTGCCAGCAGTTACTCCGGGACAGGGACCTACGAGCAGTACTTC
- TRBJ2-5 - TRBV18 CASSPPGSQETQYF TGTGCCAGCTCACCTCCAGGGTCCCAAGAGACCCAGTACTTC
- TRBJ2-7 once TRBV19 CASSLGHPGLSNYEQYF TGTGCCAGTAGTTTGGGGCATCCGGGACTGTCTAATTACGAGCAGTACTTC
- TRBJ1-3 - TRBV6-6 CASSYSQNAGNTIYF TGTGCCAGCAGTTACTCACAGAACGCTGGAAACACCATATATTTT
- TRBJ1-2 - TRBV18 CASSPDRGYGYTF TGTGCCAGCTCACCCGACAGAGGCTATGGCTACACCTTC
- TRBJ1-5 - TRBV6-1 CASTEGGVDQPQHF TGTGCCAGCACCGAAGGGGGGGTGGATCAGCCCCAGCATTTT
- TRBJ2-3 - TRBV19 CASSMSSTDTQYF TGTGCCAGTAGTATGTCCAGCACAGATACGCAGTATTTT
- TRBJ2-7 - TRBV29-1 CSVRGNYEQYF TGCAGCGTTAGGGGTAACTACGAGCAGTACTTC
TRBD1 TRBJ2-3 once TRBV5-1 CASSLGRDRGQSDTQYF TGCGCCAGCAGCTTGGGCAGGGACAGGGGGCAATCAGATACGCAGTATTTT
TRBD2 TRBJ2-1 - TRBV10-3 CAISEGEASGRIYNEQFF TGTGCCATCAGTGAGGGGGAGGCTAGCGGGAGAATCTACAATGAGCAGTTCTTC
- TRBJ2-1 - TRBV19 CASRLGHAYNEQFF TGTGCCAGTAGGCTGGGACATGCCTACAATGAGCAGTTCTTC
- TRBJ1-1 - TRBV28 CASTRPPGYTEAFF TGTGCCAGCACCCGGCCCCCCGGGTACACTGAAGCTTTCTTT
TRBD2 TRBJ2-7 - TRBV28 CASSALSGRGYEQYF TGTGCCAGCAGTGCACTCAGCGGGAGGGGCTACGAGCAGTACTTC
TRBD1 TRBJ1-4 - TRBV2 CANNRDRNEKLFF TGTGCCAACAACCGGGACAGAAACGAAAAACTGTTTTTT
- TRBJ1-2 - TRBV4-1 CASSQDRGFYGYTF TGCGCCAGCAGCCAAGATCGGGGGTTTTATGGCTACACCTTC
- TRBJ2-7 - TRBV7-8 CASSTHNPGEQYF TGTGCCAGCAGCACCCATAATCCGGGCGAGCAGTACTTC
- TRBJ1-2 - TRBV19 CASSKEWGLMDYGYTF TGTGCCAGTAGTAAGGAATGGGGTTTAATGGACTATGGCTACACCTTC
- TRBJ2-5 once TRBV28 CASSPFETQYF TGTGCCAGCAGTCCGTTCGAGACCCAGTACTTC
TRBD2 TRBJ2-1 - TRBV6-6 CASSYLAGESGEQFF TGTGCCAGCAGTTACCTAGCGGGAGAGTCGGGTGAGCAGTTCTTC
TRBD1 TRBJ2-6 - TRBV11-2 CASSMTGAGANVLTF TGTGCCAGCAGCATGACAGGGGCTGGGGCCAACGTCCTGACTTTC
- TRBJ1-2 - TRBV18 CASSPMGQGENYGYTF TGTGCCAGCTCACCAATGGGCCAGGGCGAGAACTATGGCTACACCTTC
TRBD1 TRBJ1-5 - TRBV2 CASRTGTGNSNQPQHF TGTGCCAGCAGGACCGGGACAGGGAATAGCAATCAGCCCCAGCATTTT
- TRBJ2-7 - TRBV28 CASSGSSPDEQYF TGTGCCAGCAGTGGATCATCCCCGGACGAGCAGTACTTC